A selection of T cell receptor beta chains follows, all from one sample in a study of HIV-infected patients and healthy controls. TCRdb redid the calling of the 5' RACE reads with MiXCR, one entry per CDR3 protein. The repertoire holds more than 15,000 distinct CDR3 sequences, with around 5% as singletons. Sequenced: blood. The receptors were gathered from an adult in good health. The CDR3 runs from the conserved cysteine through the conserved F or W. The D gene is left open where the match is weak. Not every row has a clone size; where given, it reads once, few, many or a size class.

D: .; V: TRBV3-1; size: .; J: TRBJ1-1; DNA: TGTGCCAGCAGCCAGTACGGGTCGGACACTGAAGCTTTCTTT; CDR3: CASSQYGSDTEAFF
D: TRBD1; V: TRBV27; size: many; J: TRBJ1-2; DNA: TGTGCCAGCAGTCGGGTGTGGGGACAGATTTACTATGGCTACACCTTC; CDR3: CASSRVWGQIYYGYTF
D: .; V: TRBV3-1; size: .; J: TRBJ1-4; DNA: TGTGCCAGCAGCCAAGCTTACGGGACGGGAAATGAAAAACTTCTTTTT; CDR3: CASSQAYGTGNEKLLF
D: .; V: TRBV18; size: few; J: TRBJ2-5; DNA: TGTGCCAGCTCACCGACGCGTATTGAGACCCAGTACTTC; CDR3: CASSPTRIETQYF
D: .; V: TRBV5-6; size: many; J: TRBJ2-5; DNA: TGTGCCAGCAGCTTGGTCGAACGGACGCAAGAGACCCAGTACTTC; CDR3: CASSLVERTQETQYF
D: TRBD2; V: TRBV7-3; size: many; J: TRBJ2-6; DNA: TGTGCCAGCAGCCCTCCCGGCGGGGGGCTATACTCTGGGGCCAACGTCCTGACTTTC; CDR3: CASSPPGGGLYSGANVLTF
D: .; V: TRBV7-9; size: many; J: TRBJ2-6; DNA: TGTGCCAGCGGAGGGGGGTACCGCTCTGGGGCCAACGTCCTGACTTTC; CDR3: CASGGGYRSGANVLTF
D: TRBD1; V: TRBV12-3/TRBV12-4; size: many; J: TRBJ1-1; DNA: TGTGCCAGCAGTTTAACAGGGGTGGACACTGAAGCTTTCTTT; CDR3: CASSLTGVDTEAFF
D: TRBD2; V: TRBV27; size: many; J: TRBJ2-7; DNA: TGTGCCAGCAGTTTAAGGCCCCGGGGACTAGCGATCGAGCAGTACTTC; CDR3: CASSLRPRGLAIEQYF
D: TRBD2; V: TRBV4-2; size: many; J: TRBJ2-7; DNA: TGTGCCAGCAGCCTCGGACTAGGGCCCTACGAGCAGTACTTC; CDR3: CASSLGLGPYEQYF
D: .; V: TRBV2; size: many; J: TRBJ1-2; DNA: TGTGCCAGCAGTGAAGACTTCCTTAGACAGGAAAACTATGGCTACACCTTC; CDR3: CASSEDFLRQENYGYTF
D: .; V: TRBV18; size: many; J: TRBJ1-4; DNA: TGTGCCAGCTTACGGGGGCGAGATAATGAAAAACTGTTTTTT; CDR3: CASLRGRDNEKLFF
D: TRBD2; V: TRBV20-1; size: many; J: TRBJ2-1; DNA: TGCAGTGCTAGAGAGGCTAGCGGGGGGCTACAGAACAATGAGCAGTTCTTC; CDR3: CSAREASGGLQNNEQFF
D: .; V: TRBV10-2; size: .; J: TRBJ2-5; DNA: TGCGCCAGCAGTGAGCGGGGGACCCGGGGAACCCAGTACTTC; CDR3: CASSERGTRGTQYF
D: TRBD1; V: TRBV20-1; size: .; J: TRBJ1-2; DNA: TGCAGTGCTAGAGCAGAGGAACAGGGGGCAGACTATGGCTACACCTTC; CDR3: CSARAEEQGADYGYTF
D: .; V: TRBV5-1; size: many; J: TRBJ2-6; DNA: TGCGCCAGCAGCACCTCTGGGGCCAACGTCCTGACTTTC; CDR3: CASSTSGANVLTF
D: TRBD1; V: TRBV4-3; size: many; J: TRBJ1-2; DNA: TGCGCCAGCAGCCAAGGAGGGACAGGGGGCTATGGCTACACCTTC; CDR3: CASSQGGTGGYGYTF
D: .; V: TRBV7-9; size: many; J: TRBJ1-2; DNA: TGTGCCAGCAGCTTATTGGAGGCCCCGACGGACGGCTACACCTTC; CDR3: CASSLLEAPTDGYTF
D: .; V: TRBV5-4; size: many; J: TRBJ2-5; DNA: TGTGCCAGCAGCTTGGCTAGCCCGCAAGAGACCCAGTACTTC; CDR3: CASSLASPQETQYF
D: TRBD2; V: TRBV20-1; size: many; J: TRBJ2-5; DNA: TGCAGTGCTAGGGCGGGGGGGCAGGAAGAGACCCAGTACTTC; CDR3: CSARAGGQEETQYF
D: .; V: TRBV5-5; size: many; J: TRBJ2-1; DNA: TGTGCCAGCAGCTTGGTCTTAGGCTCGTACAATGAGCAGTTCTTC; CDR3: CASSLVLGSYNEQFF
D: .; V: TRBV7-3; size: many; J: TRBJ1-1; DNA: TGTGCCAGCAGCTGGGGGCAGGGGCCGTATGAAGCTTTCTTT; CDR3: CASSWGQGPYEAFF